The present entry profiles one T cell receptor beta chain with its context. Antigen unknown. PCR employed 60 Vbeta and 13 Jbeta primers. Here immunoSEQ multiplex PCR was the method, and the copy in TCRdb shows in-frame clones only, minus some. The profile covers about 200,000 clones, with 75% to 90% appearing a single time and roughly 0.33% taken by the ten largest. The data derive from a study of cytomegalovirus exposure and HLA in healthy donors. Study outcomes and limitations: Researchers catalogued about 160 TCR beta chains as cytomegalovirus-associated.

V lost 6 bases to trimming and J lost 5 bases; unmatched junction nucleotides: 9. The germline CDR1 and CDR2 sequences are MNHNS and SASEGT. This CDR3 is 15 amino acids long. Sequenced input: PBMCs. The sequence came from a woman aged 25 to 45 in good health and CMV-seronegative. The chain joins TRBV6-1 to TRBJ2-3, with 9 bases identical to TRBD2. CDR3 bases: TGTGCCAGCAGCCTGCTTAGCGGGGGAGGAGATACGCAGTATTTT. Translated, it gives CASSLLSGGGDTQYF.